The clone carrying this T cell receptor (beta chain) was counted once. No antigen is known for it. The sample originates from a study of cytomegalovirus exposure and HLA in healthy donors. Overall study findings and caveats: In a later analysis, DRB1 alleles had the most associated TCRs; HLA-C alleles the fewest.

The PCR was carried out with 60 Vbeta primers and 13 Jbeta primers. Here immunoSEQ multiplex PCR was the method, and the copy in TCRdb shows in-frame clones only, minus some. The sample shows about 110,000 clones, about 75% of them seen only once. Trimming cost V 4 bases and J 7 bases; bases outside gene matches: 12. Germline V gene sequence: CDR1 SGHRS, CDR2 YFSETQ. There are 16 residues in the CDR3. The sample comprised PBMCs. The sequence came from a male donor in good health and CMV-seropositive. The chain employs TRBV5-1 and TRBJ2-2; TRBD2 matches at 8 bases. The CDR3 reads CASSGLTGGKIGELFF. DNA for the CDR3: TGCGCCAGCAGCGGATTAACGGGAGGGAAAATCGGGGAGCTGTTTTTT.